A single sample is the source of the 16 T cell receptor beta chains below, sequenced in a study of cytomegalovirus exposure and HLA in healthy donors. PCR primers comprised 60 Vbeta and 13 Jbeta primers. Only in-frame clones appear in the TCRdb table, and some are missing; sequencing was by immunoSEQ multiplex PCR. The table has approximately 190,000 clones, 84% seen once. Sample: PBMCs. All receptors come from a woman between 45 and 60 years old in good health and CMV-seropositive.

This rearrangement joins TRBV6-1 to TRBJ1-2; TRBD1 aligns across 7 bases. Trimming at V came to 5 bases and at J to 3 bases, leaving 6 bases not matched to a gene. The CDR3 has 14 amino acids. Per the germline V gene, CDR1 is MNHNS and CDR2 is SASEGT. The CDR3 loop is CASSPTGTDYGYTF. The CDR3 nucleotides read TGTGCCAGCAGTCCCACCGGGACAGACTATGGCTACACCTTC.

V and J are TRBV7-9 and TRBJ2-5; D not resolved. Matching the DNA end better, TRBJ2-7 makes the J call doubtful. Per germline, CDR1 SEHNR and CDR2 FQNEAQ (reference sequence). CDR3 length: 12 residues. The CDR3: CASSDSRVEQYF. The CDR3 nucleotides read TGTGCCAGCAGCGATAGCCGAGTCGAGCAGTACTTC.

This chain joins TRBV7-8 and TRBJ2-1; TRBD2 is a possible D gene (6 bases). This CDR3 has 13 amino acids. Germline V gene data show CDR1 as SGHVS and CDR2 as FQNEAQ. V shed 3 bases and J shed 7 bases, with 10 bases lying between them. The CDR3 spells CASSLGGRNEQFF. The CDR3 DNA reads as TGTGCCAGCAGCTTGGGGGGACGGAATGAGCAGTTCTTC. The full variable domain, rest sourced from reference TRBV7-8 and TRBJ2-1, is GAGVSQSPRYKVAKRGQDVALRCDPISGHVSLFWYQQALGQGPEFLTYFQNEAQLDKSGLPSDRFFAERPEGSVSTLKIQRTQQEDSAVYLCASSLGGRNEQFFGPGTRLTVL.

The chain combines TRBV19 with TRBJ1-1, with 7 bases that match TRBD1. The germline CDR1 and CDR2 sequences are LNHDA and SQIVND (reference sequence). With V trimmed by 7 bases and J by 4 bases, 6 bases remained unmatched. The CDR3 runs 13 residues. CDR3 sequence (DNA): TGTGCCAGTATCTATCAGGGGGGCACTGAAGCTTTCTTT. Amino acids: CASIYQGGTEAFF.

The CDR3 protein is CASSFFGQGGSQPQHF. The CDR3 coding sequence is TGTGCCAGCAGTTTTTTCGGACAGGGGGGGAGTCAGCCCCAGCATTTT. This sequence joins TRBV2 and TRBJ1-5; 10 bases align to TRBD1. The J segment lost 6 bases and the V segment lost 5 bases, leaving 10 bases of the junction unmatched. CDR3 length: 16 amino acids. The V gene's germline CDR1 is SNHLY and CDR2 FYNNEI.

V gene TRBV10-2 combines with J gene TRBJ2-5, with TRBD2 matching 13 bases. Germline lookup yields CDR1 WSHSY and CDR2 SAAADI. V dropped 3 bases and J dropped 4; count of bases not matched to a gene: 5. CDR3 length: 16 residues. CDR3 in amino acids: CASSDPGLAGTETQYF. Here the CDR3 DNA reads TGCGCCAGCAGTGACCCGGGACTAGCGGGGACAGAGACCCAGTACTTC.

The chain combines TRBV11-1 with TRBJ1-3, with a tentative D call TRBD1 (6 bases). Germline V gives CDR1 SGHAT, CDR2 FQDESV (reference sequence). V was trimmed by 1 base and J by 0 bases, leaving 10 bases between them. This CDR3 region has 16 residues. The CDR3: CASSLGQAFSGNTIYF. Written as DNA, the CDR3 is TGTGCCAGCAGCTTAGGACAGGCCTTCTCTGGAAACACCATATATTTT. Full variable domain (remainder filled in from reference TRBV11-1 and TRBJ1-3): EAEVAQSPRYKITEKSQAVAFWCDPISGHATLYWYRQILGQGPELLVQFQDESVVDDSQLPKDRFSAERLKGVDSTLKIQPAELGDSAMYLCASSLGQAFSGNTIYFGEGSWLTVV.

This clone was observed a single time. The genes are TRBV7-9 and TRBJ1-1; D is perhaps TRBD1 (5 bases). CDR3 size: 12 residues. Germline-derived CDR1 and CDR2 are SEHNR and FQNEAQ (reference sequence). Trimming pared 1 base from V and 11 bases from J, leaving 11 bases between. CDR3 in DNA: TGTGCCAGCAGCTTAGTTGCGGGGGGGGCTTTCTTT. Translated: CASSLVAGGAFF.

This chain joins TRBV27 and TRBJ2-7; a weak D match, TRBD2 (7 bases). Germline V lookup: CDR1 MNHEY, CDR2 SMNVEV (reference sequence). Deletions cut 2 bases from V and 2 bases from J, with 13 bases between. The CDR3 runs to 15 residues. The DNA of the CDR3 is TGTGCCAGCAGTTTAAAGGGGGGGATACCCTACGAGCAGTACTTC. Protein product: CASSLKGGIPYEQYF.

The gene calls are TRBV5-4 and TRBJ2-7; no reliable D call. The V gene's germline CDR1 is SGHNT and CDR2 YYREEE (reference sequence). V gave up 1 base and J gave up 2 bases, with 10 bases separating them. This CDR3 comprises 14 residues. CDR3: CASSLYSSTYEQYF. The CDR3 DNA reads as TGTGCCAGCAGCTTGTACAGCTCAACCTACGAGCAGTACTTC.

The chain links TRBV4-2 to TRBJ2-7, with TRBD2 identical over 13 bases. Germline V gene sequence: CDR1 LGHNA, CDR2 YNFKEQ. With 2 bases clipped from V and 4 bases from J, the junction kept 5 bases outside the gene matches. This CDR3 is built from 16 residues. CDR3 DNA: TGTGCCAGCAGCCAAACTAGCGGGGGGGCCCTTTACGAGCAGTACTTC. This translates into CASSQTSGGALYEQYF.

V and J are TRBV4-1 and TRBJ1-1; D perhaps matches TRBD1 (6 bases). Germline lookup yields CDR1 MGHRA and CDR2 YSYEKL. The CDR3 loop spans 16 amino acids. V was cut by 4 bases and J by 1 base, with 16 bases left in between. The CDR3 spells CASSPRTEVPNTEAFF. In DNA form, the CDR3 reads TGCGCCAGCAGCCCGCGGACAGAGGTACCGAACACTGAAGCTTTCTTT.

The V gene is TRBV21-1, the J gene TRBJ1-5; TRBD1, the table's D call, lacks a check against the DNA. TRBV21-1 is a pseudogene locus. The CDR3 runs to 15 residues. DNA of the CDR3: TGTGCCAGCAGCACGACAGGGGAGGACAATCAGCCCCAGCATTTT. Translation: CASSTTGEDNQPQHF.

This clone has a handful of counts. This chain joins TRBV4-1 and TRBJ2-3; 7 bases agree with TRBD2. Germline lookup yields CDR1 MGHRA and CDR2 YSYEKL. This CDR3 has 13 residues. Unmatched junction bases numbered 2, after V lost 4 bases and J lost 4 bases. The CDR3 sequence: CASSLGGSDTQYF. The CDR3, as DNA: TGCGCCAGCAGCCTCGGGGGGTCAGATACGCAGTATTTT.

The chain joins TRBV7-9 to TRBJ1-1, with D possibly matching TRBD1 (5 bases). Germline CDR1 SEHNR, CDR2 FQNEAQ (reference sequence). Deletions cut 3 bases from V and 1 base from J, with 24 bases between. There are 19 residues in the CDR3. The CDR3 sequence: CASSFELVPRGKENTEAFF. CDR3 sequence (DNA): TGTGCCAGCAGCTTCGAATTGGTCCCGCGGGGGAAAGAGAACACTGAAGCTTTCTTT.

CDR3 nucleotide sequence: TGTGCCAGCAGCGTAGGGCTTTCGTATTCACCCCTCCACTTT. Translation gives CASSVGLSYSPLHF. The chain is built from TRBV9 and TRBJ1-6; D is ambiguous. Germline CDR1 reads SGDLS; CDR2 reads YYNGEE. The CDR3 sequence is 14 residues long. Trimming removed 0 bases from V and 8 bases from J, with 9 bases in between. Variable domain in full (rest from reference TRBV9 and TRBJ1-6): DSGVTQTPKHLITATGQRVTLRCSPRSGDLSVYWYQQSLDQGLQFLIQYYNGEERAKGNILERFSAQQFPDLHSELNLSSLELGDSALYFCASSVGLSYSPLHFGNGTRLTVT.